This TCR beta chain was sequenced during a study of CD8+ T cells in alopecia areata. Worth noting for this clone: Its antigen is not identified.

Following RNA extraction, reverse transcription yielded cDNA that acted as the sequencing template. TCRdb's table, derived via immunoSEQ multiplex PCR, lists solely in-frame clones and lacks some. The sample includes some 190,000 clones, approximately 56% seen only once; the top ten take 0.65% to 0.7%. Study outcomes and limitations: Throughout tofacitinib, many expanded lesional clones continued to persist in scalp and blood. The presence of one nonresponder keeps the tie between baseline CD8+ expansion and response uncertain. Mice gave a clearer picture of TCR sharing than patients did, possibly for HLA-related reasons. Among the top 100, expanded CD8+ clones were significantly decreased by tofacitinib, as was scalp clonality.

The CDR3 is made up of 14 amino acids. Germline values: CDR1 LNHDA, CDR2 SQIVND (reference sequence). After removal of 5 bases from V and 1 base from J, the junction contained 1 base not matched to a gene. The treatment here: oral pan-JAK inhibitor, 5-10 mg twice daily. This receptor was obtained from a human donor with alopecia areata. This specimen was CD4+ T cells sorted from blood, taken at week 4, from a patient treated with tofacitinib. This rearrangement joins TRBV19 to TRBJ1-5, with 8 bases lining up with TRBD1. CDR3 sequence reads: CASSPGGSNQPQHF. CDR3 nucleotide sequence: TGTGCCAGTAGTCCAGGGGGCAGCAATCAGCCCCAGCATTTT.